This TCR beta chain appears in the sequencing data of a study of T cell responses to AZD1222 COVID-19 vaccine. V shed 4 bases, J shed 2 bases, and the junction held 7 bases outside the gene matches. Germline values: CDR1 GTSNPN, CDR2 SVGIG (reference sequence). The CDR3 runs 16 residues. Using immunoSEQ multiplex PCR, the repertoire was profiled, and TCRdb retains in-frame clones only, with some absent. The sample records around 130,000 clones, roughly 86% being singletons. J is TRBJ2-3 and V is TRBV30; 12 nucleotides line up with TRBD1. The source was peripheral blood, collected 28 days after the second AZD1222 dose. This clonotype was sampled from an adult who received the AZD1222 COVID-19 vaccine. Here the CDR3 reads CAWTMGQGALTDTQYF. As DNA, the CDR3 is TGTGCCTGGACTATGGGACAGGGGGCGCTCACAGATACGCAGTATTTT.